The sequence of this T cell receptor (beta chain) was determined in a study of blood T cell repertoires in COVID-19. This CDR3 is built from 15 residues. The germline CDR1 and CDR2 sequences are SGDLS and YYNGEE. Trimming took 3 bases from V and 6 from J, leaving 15 bases between them. Profiled with immunoSEQ multiplex PCR; TCRdb holds only in-frame clones, not every one. This sample carries about 160,000 clones, approximately 81% of them seen once, and the ten largest clones take roughly 5.7%. The clonotype was recovered from a woman between 40 and 55 years old with acute COVID-19. Sequences were obtained from PBMCs or T cells enriched from blood (not recorded which). The V gene is TRBV9, the J gene TRBJ1-4, with D perhaps matching TRBD1 (5 bases). In nucleotides, the CDR3 is TGTGCCAGCAGCGGAGGAGGGGCCCTTTATGAAAAACTGTTTTTT. This encodes CASSGGGALYEKLFF.